The T cell receptor beta chain described here comes from a study of T-cell reconstitution after alpha-beta-depleted transplantation in children. Study results and limitations: Surviving thymic progenitors and recipient T cells were the source of high TCRbeta diversity at day 60 in some patients. There were reportedly several hundred expanded graft clones from which alpha-beta T cells came about two months after transplant. At the one-year point after transplant, T-cell counts and TCRbeta diversity were found to come mostly from T cells that had been newly produced.

Unique molecular identifiers were used in preparing the TCRbeta library. Via MiXCR, TCRdb re-called the PCR reads, giving one row per CDR3 protein. Of about 300,000 distinct CDR3 sequences listed, over 7% are singletons. The CDR3 sequence is 15 residues long. CDR1 is ENHRY and CDR2 is SYGVKD in the germline V gene. The V gene end was trimmed by 7 bases and the J gene end by 0 bases; junction bases not matched to a gene: 6. On this clonotype: Its antigen is unidentified.

The chain is built from TRBV10-3 and TRBJ1-1; 9 bases map to TRBD1. The sample here was peripheral blood, taken 360 days after TCRalphabeta/CD19-depleted stem cell transplant. This receptor was obtained from a female patient aged 2-9 years who had a stem cell transplant for Fanconi anemia, so the T cells may come from the graft donor. CDR3: CAITTGTGMNTEAFF. CDR3 in DNA: TGTGCCATCACCACCGGGACAGGGATGAACACTGAAGCTTTCTTT.